This entry features one T cell receptor (beta chain) sequence. The data originate from a study of blood T cell repertoires in COVID-19. At the level of the study: Material from acute and convalescent COVID-19 was sourced from the United States, Italy and Spain.

The CDR3 length is 16 residues. Germline CDR1 LNHNV, CDR2 YYDKDF (reference sequence). With 0 bases clipped from V and 2 bases from J, the junction kept 3 bases outside the gene matches. Clones were sequenced by immunoSEQ multiplex PCR, and TCRdb holds only the in-frame ones, with some missing. The sample comprises some 160,000 clones, around four fifths of which are singletons, and roughly 8.4% rests with the top ten. Sequencing was performed on peripheral blood. The chain joins TRBV15 to TRBJ2-3, with 9 positions matching TRBD2. This receptor was obtained from an elderly woman with COVID-19, enrolled during active disease. This chain's CDR3 is CATSRDASGNTDTQYF. The CDR3 DNA is TGTGCCACCAGCAGAGACGCTAGCGGGAACACAGATACGCAGTATTTT.